This is a list of T cell receptor beta chains from one sample in a study of shared clonotypes between healthy human individuals. Libraries were prepared by immunoSEQ multiplex PCR; TCRdb keeps only in-frame clonotypes and omits some of them. The sample shows about 660,000 clones, around two thirds of them seen only once. Input material: memory CD4+ T cells sorted from blood. Receptors originate from a woman aged 25 to 45 in good health. The conserved cysteine and the conserved F or W are not part of the CDR3 here.

TRBV29-1 | SGGATSGFNEQF
TRBV19 | ASSRQGNEQF
TRBV7-9 | ASSPRGDAF
TRBV9 | ASSVSMASSSYEQY
TRBV18 | ASSPPSGGGSGEAF
TRBV7-3 | ASSPRTSAYNEQF
TRBV27 | ASSSRTEAF
TRBV10-1 | ASSPGLASAGELF
TRBV27 | ASSLSWDTEAF
TRBV5-1 | ASSLRPGDEQY
TRBV5-1 | ASSQGLAGGSTGPDTQY
TRBV19 | ASSIGRDSYSNQPQH
TRBV11-1 | ASSWNNGGYEAF
TRBV6-4 | ASIRGENIQY
TRBV5-1 | ASSFQGGTGANVLT
TRBV6-4 | ASSDPGLAGDNEQF
TRBV5-4 | ASSPGTSGSSEQF
TRBV5-1 | ASSSTGLAVSTDTQY
TRBV7-2 | ASSTLGQATNEKLF
TRBV5-4 | ASSLAGLHEQY
TRBV5-6 | ASAGTGLSYEQY
TRBV7-9 | ASSGTGDRGSYEQY
TRBV27 | ASESGGKQY
TRBV5-1 | ASSLGLAGGREQY
TRBV2 | ASTPLSSSGANVLT
TRBV28 | ANLGVYNQPQH
TRBV9 | ASSVAGGRSSYNEQF
TRBV7-9 | ASSVGLAGALSSTDTQY
TRBV27 | ASRAQGAYGYT
TRBV7-9 | ASSFASGHLSSYEQY
TRBV2 | ASSLLGTGFGSNQPQH
TRBV7-3 | ASSPRGDSYEQY
TRBV6-1 | ASTMGGGSYQPQH
TRBV6-5 | ASSYATGVSYNEQF
TRBV18 | ASSGAEDTEAF
TRBV28 | ASSLAGDYTDTQY
TRBV15 | ATSSRYLDELNNEQF
TRBV9 | ASSPNHAVSYNEQF
TRBV4-1 | ASSQDLRTGGTDTQY
TRBV7-3 | ASSFPPFTDTQY
TRBV28 | PTSGTFDNEQF
TRBV18 | ASSPGDRGGTEAF
TRBV6-1 | ASSENGRDTEAF
TRBV6-1 | ASEGTGTDTQY